These 4 T cell receptor beta chains were all obtained from the same sample, sequenced in a study of CD8+CD57+ T cells in acquired aplastic anemia. Genomic DNA provided the template from which TCR beta VDJ and CDR3 profiles were obtained. MiXCR, applied by TCRdb to the reads, yields one record per CDR3 protein. Among 180,000 or so distinct CDR3 sequences, 45% to 50% were seen once, and the ten largest hold around 2.7%. What was sequenced was sorted CD4+, CD8+, or CD8+CD57+ T cells (not recorded which) from PBMCs. The receptors derive from a human donor in good health.

J is TRBJ1-2 and V is TRBV29-1; 10 positions match TRBD1. Germline CDR1 reads SQVTM; CDR2 reads ANQGSEA. V was pared by 7 bases and J by 5 bases, with 10 bases of the junction left unmatched. This CDR3 contains 14 residues. The CDR3, as DNA: TGCAGCGGACAGGGGGCACATGCGGGGTATGGCTACACCTTC. The encoded protein is CSGQGAHAGYGYTF.

V and J are TRBV19 and TRBJ2-1, with D perhaps being TRBD1 or TRBD2 (5 bases each). CDR3 length equals 13 residues. Germline V gene sequence: CDR1 LNHDA, CDR2 SQIVND (reference sequence). V gave up 3 bases and J gave up 8 bases, with 11 bases separating them. In DNA form, the CDR3 reads TGTGCCAGTAGTATCTTGGGGACGCATGAGCAGTTCTTC. Its translation is CASSILGTHEQFF.

With regard to this clonotype: A much larger clone differs from this one at a single base, so this may be a read error. The rearrangement links TRBV20-1 to TRBJ1-5; 10 nucleotides align to TRBD1. The CDR3 has 16 residues. The junction had 8 bases not matched to a gene; V was cut back by 5 bases and J by 1 base. Germline V gives CDR1 DFQATT, CDR2 SNEGSKA (reference sequence). CDR3 residues: CSAARQGALSNQPQHF. CDR3 bases: TGCAGTGCTGCCCGACAGGGGGCGCTAAGCAATCAGCCCCAGCATTTT.

Details on this clonotype: A much bigger clone sits one base away, suggesting this may be a read error. The chain uses TRBV10-3 and TRBJ2-7, with TRBD2 identical over 7 bases. Unmatched junction bases numbered 11, after V lost 3 bases and J lost 3 bases. CDR3 length equals 16 residues. Germline V gene lookup returns CDR1 ENHRY and CDR2 SYGVKD. The CDR3 loop is CAISEGSSGSNYEQYF. In DNA, the CDR3 is TGTGCCATCAGTGAAGGGTCTAGCGGATCTAACTACGAGCAGTACTTC.